This TCR beta chain came from a study of beta chain features in type 1 diabetes. Whole-study results and caveats: Researchers could not determine here whether HLA type influences TCRB rearrangement. Shortening that was moderate but significant affected the TCRB CDR3s of Type 1 diabetes patients in all four CD4+ subsets.

This CDR3 contains 13 residues. Germline values: CDR1 ENHRY, CDR2 SYGVKD. V was clipped by 7 bases and J by 2 bases, with 9 bases between them. As every portion of the isolated RNA was reverse transcribed, the sequencing read expressed TCRB transcripts. The data were produced by immunoSEQ multiplex PCR, yet TCRdb's version contains in-frame clones alone and is incomplete. The repertoire holds almost 350,000 clones, about 18% seen once, with 0.044% in the top ten. Worth noting for this clone: Antigen specificity is unknown.

This receptor was taken from a woman in her late teens or twenties in good health. Sequenced sample: naive CD4+ T cells from blood. The V gene is TRBV10-3, the J gene TRBJ2-1; D gene unclear. The CDR3 is CAITQQAYNEQFF. The CDR3 nucleotides read TGTGCCATCACCCAGCAGGCCTACAATGAGCAGTTCTTC.